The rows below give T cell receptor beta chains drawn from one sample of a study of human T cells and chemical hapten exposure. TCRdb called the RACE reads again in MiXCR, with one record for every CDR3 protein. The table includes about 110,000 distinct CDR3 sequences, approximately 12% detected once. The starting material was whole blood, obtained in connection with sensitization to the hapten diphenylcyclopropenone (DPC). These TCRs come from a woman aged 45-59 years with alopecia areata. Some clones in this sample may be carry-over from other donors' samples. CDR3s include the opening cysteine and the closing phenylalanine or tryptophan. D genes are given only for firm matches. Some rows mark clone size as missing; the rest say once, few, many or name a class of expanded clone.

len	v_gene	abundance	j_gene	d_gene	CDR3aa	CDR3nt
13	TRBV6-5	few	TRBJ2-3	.	CASIPSGTDTQYF	TGTGCCAGCATCCCTAGCGGCACAGATACGCAGTATTTT
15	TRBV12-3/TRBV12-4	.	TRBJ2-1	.	CASGGQVKAYNEQFF	TGTGCCAGCGGGGGCCAGGTGAAAGCCTACAATGAGCAGTTCTTC
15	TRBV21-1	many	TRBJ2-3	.	CASSKERDGTDTQYF	TGTGCCAGCAGCAAAGAACGGGACGGGACAGATACGCAGTATTTT
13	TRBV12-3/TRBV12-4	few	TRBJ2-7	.	CASSSRGMDEQYF	TGTGCCAGCAGTTCCAGGGGAATGGACGAGCAGTACTTC
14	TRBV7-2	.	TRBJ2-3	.	CASSFGRYTDTQYF	TGTGCCAGCAGCTTCGGGCGATACACAGATACGCAGTATTTT
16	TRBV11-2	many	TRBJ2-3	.	CASSSPDASAADTQYF	TGTGCCAGCAGCTCCCCGGACGCCTCTGCGGCAGATACGCAGTATTTT
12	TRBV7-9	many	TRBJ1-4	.	CASSLESAGLFF	TGTGCCAGCAGCTTAGAATCTGCGGGACTGTTTTTT
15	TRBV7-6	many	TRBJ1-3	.	CATQAVGSSGNTIYF	TGTGCCACCCAGGCGGTGGGAAGCTCTGGAAACACCATATATTTT
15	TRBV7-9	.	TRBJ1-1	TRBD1	CASSLTGQKNTEAFF	TGTGCCAGCAGCTTAACGGGACAGAAAAACACTGAAGCTTTCTTT
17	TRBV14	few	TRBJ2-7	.	CASSQGPGPRYYYEQYF	TGTGCCAGCAGCCAAGGTCCGGGGCCAAGATATTATTACGAGCAGTACTTC
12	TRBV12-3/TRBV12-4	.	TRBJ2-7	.	CASSSNGDEQYF	TGTGCCAGCAGTTCGAATGGGGACGAGCAGTACTTC
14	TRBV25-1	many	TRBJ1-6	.	CASSDVGRGSPLHF	TGTGCCAGCAGTGATGTCGGCAGAGGTTCACCCCTCCACTTT
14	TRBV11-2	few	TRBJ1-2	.	CASSLEALDYGYTF	TGTGCCAGCAGCTTGGAGGCGCTAGACTATGGCTACACCTTC
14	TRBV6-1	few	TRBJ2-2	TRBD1	CASSGQGGAGELFF	TGTGCCAGCAGTGGACAGGGGGGAGCCGGGGAGCTGTTTTTT
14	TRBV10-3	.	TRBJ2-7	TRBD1	CAISDGQGTYEQYF	TGTGCCATCAGCGACGGACAGGGAACCTACGAGCAGTACTTC
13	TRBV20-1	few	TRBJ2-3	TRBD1	CSAPQGEGDTQYF	TGCAGTGCTCCTCAGGGGGAAGGGGATACGCAGTATTTT
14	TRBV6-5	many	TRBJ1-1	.	CASSYRRQNTEAFF	TGTGCCAGCAGTTACCGAAGGCAAAACACTGAAGCTTTCTTT
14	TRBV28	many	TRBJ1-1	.	CAILGGARSTEAFF	TGTGCCATCCTTGGGGGGGCGCGAAGCACTGAAGCTTTCTTT
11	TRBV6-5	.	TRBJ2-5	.	CAGSIQETQYF	TGTGCCGGCAGTATCCAAGAGACCCAGTACTTC
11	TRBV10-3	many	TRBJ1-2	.	CAISDNYGYTF	TGTGCCATCAGTGATAACTATGGCTACACCTTC
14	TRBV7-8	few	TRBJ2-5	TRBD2	CASRTTGGRETQYF	TGTGCCAGCAGGACTACGGGGGGAAGAGAGACCCAGTACTTC
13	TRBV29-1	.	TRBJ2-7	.	CSVETDFSYEQYF	TGCAGCGTTGAAACCGATTTCTCCTACGAGCAGTACTTC
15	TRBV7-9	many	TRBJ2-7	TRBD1	CASNLGRDSSYEQYF	TGTGCCAGCAACCTTGGACGGGACAGCTCCTACGAGCAGTACTTC
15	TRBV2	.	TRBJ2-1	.	CASSEMGAGNNEQFF	TGTGCCAGCAGTGAAATGGGGGCAGGAAACAATGAGCAGTTCTTC
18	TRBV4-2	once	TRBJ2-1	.	CASSQDSLATGPYNEQFF	TGTGCCAGCAGCCAAGATTCACTGGCGACGGGACCGTACAATGAGCAGTTCTTC
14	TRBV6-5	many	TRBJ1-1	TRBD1	CASSYTTGGTEAFF	TGTGCCAGCAGTTACACCACAGGGGGGACTGAAGCTTTCTTT